This is a list of T cell receptor beta chains from one sample in a study of tumor and adjacent non-tumor tissue in lung cancer. TCRdb analysed the multiplex PCR reads with MiXCR anew, one entry per CDR3 protein. The data show over 130,000 distinct CDR3 sequences, with around 66% seen just once and about 20% held by the top ten. Sequencing was performed on lung tumor tissue. The receptors were sampled from a man aged 55 to 70 with small cell lung cancer. The CDR3 runs from the conserved cysteine through the conserved F or W. The D gene is left open where the match is weak. Clone size is shown for a subset of rows, as once, few, many or a class of expanded clone.

V	J	D	size	DNA	CDR3
TRBV6-1	TRBJ2-2	-	-	TGTGCCAGCAGTGAAGGTCGTTACACGAACACCGGGGAGCTGTTTTTT	CASSEGRYTNTGELFF
TRBV29-1	TRBJ2-5	-	-	TGCAGGGTTTGGGGGGAACAGGAGACACAGTACTTC	CRVWGEQETQYF
TRBV25-1	TRBJ1-2	TRBD1	-	TGTACCAGTCGATCCGGGACAGGGTATGGCTACACCTTC	CTSRSGTGYGYTF
TRBV5-1	TRBJ1-1	TRBD1	-	TGCACCAGCAGCTTGGGGGACAGGAACACTGAAGCTTTCTTT	CTSSLGDRNTEAFF
TRBV4-1	TRBJ1-4	-	-	TGCGCCAGCAGCCTTTACAGGAGCCCGAACGAAAAACTGTTTTTT	CASSLYRSPNEKLFF
TRBV11-2	TRBJ2-2	TRBD2	-	TGTGGCAGCAATCCTAGCGGGCCCAGGGAGCTGTTTTTT	CGSNPSGPRELFF
TRBV20-1	TRBJ1-1	-	few	TGCAGTGTTAGAGATATCTTCACTGAAGCTTTCTTT	CSVRDIFTEAFF
TRBV6-1	TRBJ2-3	-	few	TGTGCCGGCAGTTCGGAGCGGACAGATACGCAGTATTTT	CAGSSERTDTQYF
TRBV6-6	TRBJ1-2	-	-	TGTGCCTGCAGATATGACAAGAACTATGGCTACACCTTC	CACRYDKNYGYTF
TRBV11-1	TRBJ1-1	TRBD1	many	TGTGCCAGCAGCTTAGACGACAGGGACACTGAAGCTTTCTTT	CASSLDDRDTEAFF
TRBV20-1	TRBJ1-2	TRBD1	many	TGCAGTGCTAGCAACACAGGGGGGTATGGCTACACCTTC	CSASNTGGYGYTF
TRBV11-1	TRBJ2-7	TRBD1	-	TGTGCCAGCAGCGAACAGGGGCGCGAAGAGTACTTC	CASSEQGREEYF
TRBV6-5	TRBJ2-7	-	medium-sized	TGTGCCAGCAGTTTGACTCCCATCTATGGTGAGCAGTACTTC	CASSLTPIYGEQYF
TRBV6-1	TRBJ2-7	TRBD1	once	TGTGCCAGCAGTCCGCCTCCGGGACAGGCCTCCAACGAGCAGTACTTC	CASSPPPGQASNEQYF
TRBV5-1	TRBJ2-5	TRBD2	many	TGCGCCAGCAGCAAAACCGGGACTAGCGGGATTAATAGGGAGACCCAGTACTTC	CASSKTGTSGINRETQYF
TRBV7-3	TRBJ2-4	-	-	TGTGCCAGCAGTGGGCAGGAAAACATTCAGTACTTC	CASSGQENIQYF
TRBV20-1	TRBJ2-1	TRBD2	many	TGCAGCGAGATTAGCGGGAGAAACAATGAGCAGTTCTTC	CSEISGRNNEQFF
TRBV20-1	TRBJ2-2	-	-	TGCAGTGCCCTACAAGCGAACACCAGGGAGCTGTTTTTT	CSALQANTRELFF
TRBV4-1	TRBJ1-2	-	-	TGCGCCAGGAGCCAAGATACCAGGGCAGGGTATGGCTACACCTTC	CARSQDTRAGYGYTF
TRBV11-3	TRBJ2-5	TRBD1	-	TGTGCCAGTAGCAAGGGGGCAGCCGAGACACGGTACTTC	CASSKGAAETRYF
TRBV20-1	TRBJ1-2	-	-	TGCAGTGCTAGTAGAGGGGAGACAGCACAGGGCTACACCTTC	CSASRGETAQGYTF
TRBV6-5	TRBJ1-2	TRBD1	many	TGTGCCAGCAGTCTCAAAACAGGGGCCGCCTATGGCTACACCTTC	CASSLKTGAAYGYTF
TRBV11-2	TRBJ2-1	-	-	TGTGCCAGCGGTTCAGCGGCTAGGTCCTACAATGAGCAGTTCTTC	CASGSAARSYNEQFF
TRBV7-9	TRBJ2-1	TRBD2	-	TGTGCCAGCAGCTTAAGCGGGAGGTTTGACAATGAGCAGTTCTTC	CASSLSGRFDNEQFF
TRBV6-2/TRBV6-3	TRBJ1-1	TRBD1	-	TGTGCCAGCAGTACCCCAGGGACAGTGAACACTGAAGCTTTCTTT	CASSTPGTVNTEAFF
TRBV20-1	TRBJ2-3	-	-	TGCAGTGCTAGGAAGGGTAGCACAGATACGCGGTATTTT	CSARKGSTDTRYF
TRBV6-9	TRBJ2-1	-	many	TGTGCCAGCAGTTCCGGGTCCAGGGAGAACAATGAGCAGTTCTTC	CASSSGSRENNEQFF
TRBV5-5	TRBJ1-1	TRBD1	many	TGTGCCAGCAGATATGCTGGACAGGGGCGGGAAGCTTTCTTT	CASRYAGQGREAFF
TRBV20-1	TRBJ2-6	-	-	TGCAGTGCCCAAGAACAGGACTCCATTGCGCGACTGACTTTC	CSAQEQDSIARLTF
TRBV5-1	TRBJ2-2	-	-	TGCGCCAGCAGACGACAGACTAACACCGGGGAGCTGTTTTTT	CASRRQTNTGELFF
TRBV20-1	TRBJ2-3	TRBD1	many	TGCAGTGCTAGAGGCGCAGGGGGCGCGGTAGATACGCAGTATTTT	CSARGAGGAVDTQYF
TRBV11-2	TRBJ2-3	-	-	TGTGCCGGCAACCCGGAACAAGATACGCAGTATTTT	CAGNPEQDTQYF
TRBV13	TRBJ2-2	-	-	TGTACCAGCAGCTCCTATGGGGGTGTGAACACCGGGGAGCTGTTTTTT	CTSSSYGGVNTGELFF
TRBV4-2	TRBJ2-7	TRBD2	-	TGTGCCAGCAGCCATAGCGGGGGTAGGAACGAGCGGTACTTC	CASSHSGGRNERYF
TRBV12-3/TRBV12-4	TRBJ1-2	TRBD1	-	TGTGCTAGCAGTTTAGGGGACAGGGGGCTTGGCTGCACCTTC	CASSLGDRGLGCTF
TRBV11-3	TRBJ1-3	-	many	TGTGCCAGCAGCTCGGGATTTAGTGGAAACACCATATATTTT	CASSSGFSGNTIYF
TRBV4-1	TRBJ2-2	TRBD2	many	TGCGCCAGCAGCTCAGCCCGTAGCGGGAGTCCCTACACCGGGGAGCTGTTTTTT	CASSSARSGSPYTGELFF
TRBV4-2	TRBJ2-7	-	-	TGTGGCAGCAGCCAAGATCTGGGCAACGATCAGTACTTC	CGSSQDLGNDQYF
TRBV20-1	TRBJ1-2	-	-	TGCAGTGCTCCTCCCCGAGGGGGAAGTAACTATGGCTACACCTTC	CSAPPRGGSNYGYTF
TRBV11-2	TRBJ1-3	-	-	TGTGCCAGCAGCACAAGTAGGACTGGAAACACCATATATTTT	CASSTSRTGNTIYF
TRBV20-1	TRBJ2-7	TRBD2	-	TGCAGTACTCTCCCTAGCGGGAGTAACGAGCAGTACTTC	CSTLPSGSNEQYF
TRBV20-1	TRBJ2-1	-	-	TGCGGTGCTAGCTCGACTCTAAATTACAATGAGCAGTTCTTC	CGASSTLNYNEQFF
TRBV20-1	TRBJ2-1	TRBD2	many	TGCAGTGCCCCCAGACTAGCGGAATACAATGAGCAGTTCTTC	CSAPRLAEYNEQFF
TRBV20-1	TRBJ2-3	-	-	TGCAGTGCGAGCCTACTAGACGCAGATACGCAGTATTTT	CSASLLDADTQYF
TRBV6-1	TRBJ2-7	-	-	TGTGCCAGCTCTTTGACAGGACCCTCCTACGAGCAGTACTTC	CASSLTGPSYEQYF
TRBV6-6	TRBJ2-5	TRBD2	-	TGTGTCATCCACGGACTAGCGGGAAGTAGAGAGACCCAGTACTTC	CVIHGLAGSRETQYF
TRBV6-5	TRBJ1-2	TRBD1	-	TGTACCAGCAGTTACGTAACCGGGACAGGGGCCTATGGCTACACATTC	CTSSYVTGTGAYGYTF
TRBV6-6	TRBJ1-4	TRBD1	many	TGTGCCAGCAGTTACCTTGGACAGGGGGATGAAAAACTGTTTTTT	CASSYLGQGDEKLFF
TRBV11-3	TRBJ2-1	TRBD2	-	TGTGTCAGCAGCTTGGGGCGACTAGCGGGGGATGAGCAGTTCTTC	CVSSLGRLAGDEQFF
TRBV4-1	TRBJ2-5	-	-	TGCGCCAGCAGCCAAGATTGGAGGGAAAGCGAACTCCAAGAGACCCAGTACTTC	CASSQDWRESELQETQYF
TRBV6-1	TRBJ2-6	-	few	TGTGCCAGCAGTGATTTGGGATTTGGGGCCAACGTCCTGACTTTC	CASSDLGFGANVLTF
TRBV13	TRBJ1-1	-	-	TGCGCCAGCAGCTTCGACAGACTGATGAACACTGAAGTTTTCTTT	CASSFDRLMNTEVFF
TRBV20-1	TRBJ2-5	-	-	TGCAGTGCAACCTACTGGACGGGCGTAGGAGAGACCCAGTACTTC	CSATYWTGVGETQYF
TRBV5-5	TRBJ2-2	-	-	TGTGCCAGTGCCCCCCCAAACATCGGGGAGCTGTTTTTT	CASAPPNIGELFF
TRBV12-3/TRBV12-4	TRBJ2-1	-	-	TGTGCCAGCGGGTCCCGACTAGAAGTCTCTAATGAGCAGTTCTTC	CASGSRLEVSNEQFF
TRBV6-1	TRBJ2-1	-	-	TGTGCCAGCGCTTATTTGGCGAGGGCCTACAATGAGCAGTTCTTC	CASAYLARAYNEQFF
TRBV20-1	TRBJ2-7	-	-	TGCAGTGCTACGACGGGTGTCTCCTACGAGCAGTACTTC	CSATTGVSYEQYF
TRBV7-8	TRBJ2-3	TRBD1	-	TGTGCCAGCAGCCGGAACCCAGGGGGCGGGAAAGATACGCAGTATTTT	CASSRNPGGGKDTQYF
TRBV6-1	TRBJ2-1	TRBD2	-	TGTGCCATCAGTGGAGTAGCGGGAGGGTCCTACAATTACAATGAGCAGTTCTTC	CAISGVAGGSYNYNEQFF